Given below is one T cell receptor (beta chain) in context. The clone's antigen remains unknown. The sample holds no much larger clone one base away, and base qualities are not on file. The sample is drawn from a study of T cell responses to AZD1222 COVID-19 vaccine (dated by TCRdb to about 2021). Context from the whole study: AZD1222 recipients given second doses at about 4 weeks or at about 12 weeks were pooled, since spike-specific TCR depth and breadth were not found to differ between the two schedules. Trial participants were enrolled by age into subgroups of 18-55, 56-69 and 70-plus years, and about 150, 27 and 61 TCR-sequenced participants, respectively, were included in these subgroups. TCR sequencing covered fewer than 250 trial participants: 200 to 220 given two doses of AZD1222 and approximately 25 given two doses of MenACWY control vaccine.

The CDR3 regions of human TCRbeta chains were analyzed by immunosequencing. In the authors' own workflow: Repertoire TCRs were matched against a reference library of SARS-CoV-2-specific TCRs generated with the MIRA antigen-specificity platform. Breadth meant the fraction of unique TCRs that were SARS-CoV-2-associated, whereas depth meant the fraction of total T cells that were SARS-CoV-2-associated. Each spike-specific TCR was assigned to its reactive spike region and to a CD4 or CD8 class using the MIRA data. Log10-transformed breadth and depth values were compared by one-way ANOVA with Sidak's multiple comparisons tests. As stored in TCRdb, this immuneACCESS dataset retains in-frame rearrangements with V and J assigned. A fraction of the clones does not appear; measured against another copy, unresolved V genes explain less than half of the discrepancy, and the remainder lacks a known reason. Clone size and V and J calls were adopted from that table, with D and trimming inferred from the DNA. Present in this sample are roughly 80,000 clones, about 88% of which were seen just once. Jointly, the top ten make up around 4% of the sample.

What the work shows at the level of the full study, not this receptor alone: Because no samples from the day 14 peak response were available, repertoires could be characterized only after the peak T cell response. Conclusions about previously exposed vaccinees are limited because only 6 or 7 AZD1222 recipients were SARS-CoV-2 seropositive at baseline. Spike-specific TCR breadth and depth rose significantly after two AZD1222 doses compared with day 0 and with MenACWY recipients. Reportedly, close to half of the unique spike-specific TCRs recognized epitopes lying outside the regions that are mutated in the B.1.351 and B.1.1.7 variants. The vaccine-associated CD4 TCRs covered the entire spike protein, and the dominant responses fell in regions 160-218 and 743-854. The 56-69-year group was small, and its depth increase did not reach significance, likely because of low power. Most participants were white British and females outnumbered males, and the authors suggested that clonal diversity may have been underestimated.

The CDR3 numbers 14 residues from cysteine through phenylalanine. Solely the CDR3 DNA is kept, with 42 bases framed from the first base. CDR1 and CDR2 are read off the germline V gene as SGHRS and YFSETQ. V drops 2 bases and J drops 5 bases, leaving 10 bases in between. The intended sense of this specimen's time point label: baseline before first vaccination. Vaccinee samples were obtained from the UK trials COV001 and COV002, which included a single-blind randomized controlled phase 2/3 trial of AZD1222 (ChAdOx1 nCoV-19) in healthy adults. Trial participant PBMC samples were collected at day 0 and day 28 after the second dose for TCRbeta chain sequencing.

The chain uses TRBV5-1 and TRBJ1-4, with TRBD1 tentatively as D gene (6 bases match). The input for sequencing was peripheral blood, taken on day 0 of AZD1222 vaccination. The source is an adult in good health. The CDR3 reads as follows: CASSFGQLNEKLFF. The nucleotide sequence reads as follows: TGCGCCAGCAGCTTTGGACAGCTAAATGAAAAACTGTTTTTT.